These 18 T cell receptor beta chains share one sample of origin, sequenced in a study of cytomegalovirus exposure and HLA in healthy donors. 60 Vbeta and 13 Jbeta primers were used in PCR. Libraries were prepared by immunoSEQ multiplex PCR; TCRdb keeps only in-frame clonotypes and omits some of them. The table lists about 160,000 clones, roughly 85% of them singletons. Sequencing was carried out using PBMCs. The receptors stem from a woman in her forties or fifties in good health and CMV-seronegative.

This sequence joins TRBV5-4 and TRBJ1-2; weak D call: TRBD1 (6 bases). The CDR3 consists of 16 residues. Germline values: CDR1 SGHNT, CDR2 YYREEE (reference sequence). V was shortened by 4 bases and J by 0 bases, with 16 bases between the two germline ends. CDR3 sequence reads: CASSVRQARSNYGYTF. CDR3 nucleotides: TGTGCCAGCAGCGTACGACAGGCGCGGTCTAACTATGGCTACACCTTC.

This chain joins TRBV7-9 and TRBJ2-1; a weak D match, TRBD2 (6 bases). Looked up from germline, CDR1 is SEHNR and CDR2 is FQNEAQ (reference sequence). This CDR3 spans 14 amino acids. V was shortened by 5 bases and J by 7 bases, with 15 bases between the two germline ends. In nucleotides, the CDR3 is TGTGCCAGCAGCCTCGGCCCCCGGGAGAATGAGCAGTTCTTC. This translates into CASSLGPRENEQFF.

The rearrangement joins TRBV27 to TRBJ1-1; D perhaps matches TRBD1 (6 bases). Germline CDR1 MNHEY, CDR2 SMNVEV (reference sequence). The CDR3 has 14 residues. V was clipped by 4 bases and J by 2 bases, with 11 bases between them. The CDR3 sequence is CASSWAGANTEAFF. The CDR3 nucleotides read TGTGCCAGCAGTTGGGCGGGGGCCAACACTGAAGCTTTCTTT.

As for this clone: Other DNA sequences in this sample translate to the same CDR3. The chain recombines TRBV7-2 with TRBJ1-1, with D tentatively TRBD1 (6 bases). Looked up from germline, CDR1 is SGHTA and CDR2 is FQGNSA. The germline V and J ends were trimmed by 4 bases and 5 bases, with 17 bases remaining between them. This CDR3 comprises 15 residues. CDR3 protein: CASSSPGALWTEAFF. CDR3 sequence (DNA): TGTGCCAGCAGCTCGCCAGGGGCCCTGTGGACTGAAGCTTTCTTT.

The V and J genes are TRBV14 and TRBJ2-7; TRBD1 matches at 8 bases. The J segment lost 6 bases and the V segment lost 0 bases, leaving 10 bases of the junction unmatched. The CDR3 has 16 residues. Germline V lookup: CDR1 SGHDN, CDR2 FVKESK. The CDR3 is CASSQDGGQVSGEQYF. The CDR3 region has the DNA TGTGCCAGCAGCCAAGATGGGGGACAGGTATCGGGCGAGCAGTACTTC. Filled out from reference TRBV14 and TRBJ2-7, the complete variable domain reads EAGVTQFPSHSVIEKGQTVTLRCDPISGHDNLYWYRRVMGKEIKFLLHFVKESKQDESGMPNNRFLAERTGGTYSTLKVQPAELEDSGVYFCASSQDGGQVSGEQYFGPGTRLTVT.

This CDR3 reads CASSIGAGYQVYEQYF. The CDR3 DNA sequence: TGTGCCAGTAGTATAGGTGCGGGATATCAAGTCTACGAGCAGTACTTC. The gene calls are TRBV19 and TRBJ2-7; the D gene is possibly TRBD2 (6 bases). CDR1 is LNHDA and CDR2 is SQIVND in the germline V gene (reference sequence). The ends were cut back, 1 base at V and 3 bases at J, with 16 bases in the middle. The CDR3 extends over 16 amino acids.

This clone has a single count. The chain employs TRBV10-3 and TRBJ1-2; D might be TRBD1 (6 bases). From germline, CDR1 is ENHRY and CDR2 SYGVKD. The CDR3 loop spans 15 amino acids. Trimming removed 2 bases at V and 1 base at J, with 11 bases between. CDR3 nucleotides: TGTGCCATCAGTGAGGGACAGCGGGATAACTATGGCTACACCTTC. Translation: CAISEGQRDNYGYTF.

The table lists this clone with a few counts. V is TRBV4-1 and J is TRBJ2-2, with D uncertain. The CDR3 totals 15 residues. Germline V gene data show CDR1 as MGHRA and CDR2 as YSYEKL. The V gene lost 1 base and the J gene lost 5 bases, with 11 bases spanning the gap. The CDR3 here is CASSQVRHWTGELFF. The CDR3 bases are TGCGCCAGCAGCCAAGTGCGTCATTGGACCGGGGAGCTGTTTTTT.

The chain couples TRBV11-2 to TRBJ2-3; weak D call: TRBD2 (5 bases). Trimming shortened V by 3 bases and J by 6 bases, and 13 bases separated the two germline ends. CDR3 length equals 14 residues. Per the germline V gene, CDR1 is SGHAT and CDR2 is FQNNGV. CDR3 in DNA: TGTGCCAGCAGCTTTGGCGGGCCCACCGATACGCAGTATTTT. Protein product: CASSFGGPTDTQYF.

CDR3 coding DNA: TGTGCCAGCAGCTTGGCCGGACAGGGGCGGCAGCCCCAGCATTTT. It translates to CASSLAGQGRQPQHF. The V call is TRBV5-6, the J call TRBJ1-5, with 9 bases matching TRBD1. J was trimmed by 7 bases and V by 0 bases; bases with no gene match: 5. The CDR3 extends over 15 amino acids. Per the germline V gene, CDR1 is SGHDT and CDR2 is YYEEEE. Based on the CDR3 plus reference TRBV5-6 and TRBJ1-5, the full variable domain is DAGVTQSPTHLIKTRGQQVTLRCSPKSGHDTVSWYQQALGQGPQFIFQYYEEEERQRGNFPDRFSGHQFPNYSSELNVNALLLGDSALYLCASSLAGQGRQPQHFGDGTRLSIL.

The chain carries TRBV19 and TRBJ2-6, with 12 bases fitting TRBD1. Trimming cost V 7 bases and J 0 bases; bases outside gene matches: 7. Per germline, CDR1 LNHDA and CDR2 SQIVND (reference sequence). The CDR3 runs 18 residues. The DNA for the CDR3 is TGTGCCAGTATAATAGGGACAGGGGGCGTCTCTGGGGCCAACGTCCTGACTTTC. Amino acids: CASIIGTGGVSGANVLTF.

V and J are TRBV7-9 and TRBJ1-1; possible D gene TRBD1, 6 bases. The CDR3 runs 11 residues. V was trimmed by 6 bases and J by 11 bases, leaving 13 bases between them. Germline CDR1 is SEHNR and CDR2 is FQNEAQ (reference sequence). Written as DNA, the CDR3 is TGTGCCAGCAGAGAACAGGGAGTTGCTTTCTTT. Protein sequence: CASREQGVAFF. The full variable domain, rest sourced from reference TRBV7-9 and TRBJ1-1, is DTGVSQNPRHKITKRGQNVTFRCDPISEHNRLYWYRQTLGQGPEFLTYFQNEAQLEKSRLLSDRFSAERPKGSFSTLEIQRTEQGDSAMYLCASREQGVAFFGQGTRLTVV.

The chain uses TRBV11-2 and TRBJ2-7; a possible D gene is TRBD1 (5 bases). V was cut by 5 bases and J by 2 bases, with 10 bases left in between. CDR3 length: 13 residues. CDR1 is SGHAT and CDR2 is FQNNGV in the germline V gene. CDR3 residues: CASSPTEPYEQYF. In nucleotides, the CDR3 is TGTGCCAGCAGCCCGACAGAGCCCTACGAGCAGTACTTC.

V gene TRBV29-1 combines with J gene TRBJ1-2; 8 positions match TRBD1. The CDR3 is 11 residues long. Losses at the gene ends were 6 bases for V and 7 bases for J; bases not matched to a gene: 4. Germline values: CDR1 SQVTM, CDR2 ANQGSEA. CDR3 in amino acids: CSVDREAGYTF. The CDR3 coding sequence is TGCAGCGTGGACAGGGAGGCTGGCTACACCTTC.

This clone showed up just a few times. The V and J genes are TRBV27 and TRBJ2-6; no definite D call. Germline V CDR1 and CDR2: MNHEY, SMNVEV (reference sequence). The length of the CDR3 is 13 residues. Trimming cost V 5 bases and J 0 bases, with 2 bases left between them. DNA for the CDR3: TGTGCCAGCAGTCTCTCTGGGGCCAACGTCCTGACTTTC. It yields the protein CASSLSGANVLTF. Variable domain in full (rest from reference TRBV27 and TRBJ2-6): EAQVTQNPRYLITVTGKKLTVTCSQNMNHEYMSWYRQDPGLGLRQIYYSMNVEVTDKGDVPEGYKVSRKEKRNFPLILESPSPNQTSLYFCASSLSGANVLTFGAGSRLTVL.

V is TRBV29-1 and J is TRBJ1-3; D gene unclear. The CDR3 has 12 residues. The germline CDR1 and CDR2 sequences are SQVTM and ANQGSEA. The V gene lost 5 bases and the J gene lost 0 bases, with 5 bases spanning the gap. The CDR3 sequence: CSVMYSGNTIYF. The CDR3 DNA is TGCAGCGTTATGTACTCTGGAAACACCATATATTTT.

V usage is TRBV7-2 and J usage is TRBJ2-5; 8 positions match TRBD2. The germline V gene encodes CDR1 SGHTA and CDR2 FQGNSA. The CDR3 length is 13 residues. V lost 3 bases to trimming and J lost 5 bases; unmatched junction nucleotides: 2. CDR3 sequence: CASSFIAGETQYF. The CDR3 nucleotides are TGTGCCAGCAGCTTTATAGCGGGGGAGACCCAGTACTTC.

The rearrangement uses TRBV5-1 and TRBJ2-7, with D maybe TRBD2 (6 bases). The length of the CDR3 is 14 residues. Deletions cut 0 bases from V and 2 bases from J, with 9 bases between. Germline V gives CDR1 SGHRS, CDR2 YFSETQ. The CDR3 DNA sequence: TGCGCCAGCAGCTTGGAGCGGGTAGCCTACGAGCAGTACTTC. This encodes CASSLERVAYEQYF.